This T cell receptor beta chain was captured in a study of T cells in Graves' hyperthyroidism and ophthalmopathy. Study conclusions and caveats: Most thyroid clonotypes expanded above 0.001 appeared in blood too.

Diagnoses were made from clinical symptoms, serum measures (thyroxine and TRAb), thyroid ultrasound and orbital computed tomography. This clonotype was seen at least ten times. Its target is unknown. RNA transcripts were the template for amplifying TCR beta CDR3 regions. First-round RT-PCR of the TCR CDR3 relied on the HTBI primer set. A single record per CDR3 protein comes from TCRdb applying MiXCR to the multiplex PCR reads. The repertoire has 500,000 to 650,000 distinct CDR3 sequences, around 43% of them found once; the top ten carry about 40%. The V gene lost 5 bases and the J gene lost 2 bases, with 9 bases spanning the gap. Germline CDR1 KGHSH, CDR2 LQKENI. CDR3 length: 13 residues.

What was sequenced was peripheral blood or thyroid tissue (not recorded which). This receptor was obtained from an adult woman with Graves' disease, either hyperthyroidism or ophthalmopathy (not recorded which). The chain is built from TRBV18 and TRBJ1-1, with TRBD1 as a possible D gene (6 bases). CDR3 sequence reads: CASSAQGNTEAFF. CDR3 nucleotides: TGTGCCAGCTCAGCACAGGGTAACACTGAAGCTTTCTTT. Drawing the rest from reference TRBV18 and TRBJ1-1, the complete variable domain is NAGVMQNPRHLVRRRGQEARLRCSPMKGHSHVYWYRQLPEEGLKFMVYLQKENIIDESGMPKERFSAEFPKEGPSILRIQQVVRGDSAAYFCASSAQGNTEAFFGQGTRLTVV.